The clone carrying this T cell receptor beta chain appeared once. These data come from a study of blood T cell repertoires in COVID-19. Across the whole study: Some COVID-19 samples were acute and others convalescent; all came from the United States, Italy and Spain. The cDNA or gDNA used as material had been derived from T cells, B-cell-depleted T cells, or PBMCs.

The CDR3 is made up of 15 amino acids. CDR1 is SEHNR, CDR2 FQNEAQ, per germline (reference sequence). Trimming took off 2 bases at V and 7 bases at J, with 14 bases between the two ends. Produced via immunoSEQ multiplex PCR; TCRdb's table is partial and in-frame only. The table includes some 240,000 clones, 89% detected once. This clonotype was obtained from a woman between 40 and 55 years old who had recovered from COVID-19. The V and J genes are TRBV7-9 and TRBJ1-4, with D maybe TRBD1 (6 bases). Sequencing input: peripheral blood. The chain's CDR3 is CASSLWGQEGEKLFF. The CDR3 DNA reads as TGTGCCAGCAGCTTATGGGGGCAGGAAGGTGAAAAACTGTTTTTT.